The 12 T cell receptor beta chains listed next were all sequenced from one sample in a study of regulatory T cells in long-lasting Graves disease. Building of the TCR beta libraries involved iRepertoire HTBI primers and Arm-PCR of CDR3 regions. One entry per CDR3 protein results from TCRdb running MiXCR on the multiplex PCR reads. Of roughly 490,000 distinct CDR3 sequences detected, roughly 23% appear once; the ten largest clones hold around 14%. Time point denoted: persistent/refractory GD, antithyroid drugs over 5 years with positive TRAb. PBMC RNA was the source of the TCR library. The starting material was peripheral blood mononuclear cells (PBMCs), obtained when the disease was refractory, from a patient treated with antithyroid drugs. All receptors derive from a female donor with Graves disease.

The chain combines TRBV6-1 with TRBJ2-5, with 8 bases that match TRBD2. CDR3 length: 14 amino acids. Germline CDR1 reads MNHNS; CDR2 reads SASEGT. V shed 6 bases and J 2 bases; nucleotides not matched to a gene: 5. For the CDR3, the DNA is TGTGCCAGCAGGCCGGGGGGGGCACAAGAGACCCAGTACTTC. It is translated as CASRPGGAQETQYF.

V usage is TRBV19 and J usage is TRBJ1-1, with D possibly matching TRBD1 (6 bases). CDR3 length: 15 residues. The ends were cut back, 8 bases at V and 5 bases at J, with 21 bases in the middle. The germline CDR1 and CDR2 sequences are LNHDA and SQIVND (reference sequence). CDR3 loop: CASSSSPGRGTEAFF. The CDR3 DNA sequence: TGTGCCAGTTCCTCAAGCCCTGGGAGGGGGACTGAAGCTTTCTTT.

This sequence joins TRBV7-9 and TRBJ2-7; unclear D gene. Trimming took 5 bases from V and 2 from J, leaving 7 bases between them. The CDR3 totals 12 residues. Looked up from germline, CDR1 is SEHNR and CDR2 is FQNEAQ (reference sequence). CDR3 in DNA: TGTGCCAGCAGCGCCGAGCCCTACGAGCAGTACTTC. This gives the protein CASSAEPYEQYF.

This clonotype was seen only a few times. V and J are TRBV30 and TRBJ1-1; TRBD1 aligns across 7 bases. Germline V lookup: CDR1 GTSNPN, CDR2 SVGIG (reference sequence). V gave up 7 bases and J gave up 2 bases; unmatched junction bases: 4. The CDR3 sequence is 12 residues long. The chain's CDR3 is CASDRINTEAFF. The CDR3, as DNA: TGTGCCTCGGACAGGATAAACACTGAAGCTTTCTTT. Full variable domain (rest looked up from reference TRBV30 and TRBJ1-1): SQTIHQWPATLVQPVGSPLSLECTVEGTSNPNLYWYRQAAGRGLQLLFYSVGIGQISSEVPQNLSASRPQDRQFILSSKKLLLSDSGFYLCASDRINTEAFFGQGTRLTVV.

This clonotype was detected a few times. This rearrangement joins TRBV3-1 to TRBJ2-1; D not certain. CDR1 LGHDT and CDR2 YNNKEL come from the germline V gene (reference sequence). With 1 base removed from V and 7 bases from J, the gap between germline ends came to 11 bases. The CDR3 totals 14 residues. The CDR3 sequence is CASSQGNRLNEQFF. The CDR3 nucleotides are TGTGCCAGCAGCCAAGGGAACCGACTGAATGAGCAGTTCTTC.

This clonotype was seen a handful of times. The chain uses TRBV10-3 and TRBJ2-7; 8 nucleotides agree with TRBD1. The V and J ends lost 4 bases and 6 bases, in that order; junction bases with no gene match: 5. The CDR3 runs to 13 residues. From germline, CDR1 is ENHRY and CDR2 SYGVKD. The CDR3 reads CAISGRGRSEQYF. The CDR3 region has the DNA TGTGCCATCAGTGGCAGGGGGCGAAGCGAGCAGTACTTC.

The gene calls are TRBV19 and TRBJ2-7; 9 bases line up with TRBD1. V shed 2 bases and J 2 bases; nucleotides not matched to a gene: 4. The CDR3 extends over 15 amino acids. CDR1 and CDR2 from the germline V gene are LNHDA and SQIVND (reference sequence). This CDR3 reads CASSILGTGPYEQYF. The DNA for the CDR3 is TGTGCCAGTAGTATACTCGGGACAGGGCCCTACGAGCAGTACTTC.

The chain has TRBV7-2 and TRBJ2-2, with a tentative D call TRBD1 (6 bases). Germline values: CDR1 SGHTA, CDR2 FQGNSA. Between the trimmed V and J ends, which lost 5 bases and 8 bases, there was a span of 15 bases. The CDR3 extends over 14 amino acids. CDR3 loop: CASSQGLPSGELFF. The CDR3 nucleotides read TGTGCCAGCAGCCAGGGGTTGCCATCTGGGGAGCTGTTTTTT.

A note on this clonotype: A much bigger clone sits one base away, suggesting this may be a read error. The V call is TRBV12-3 or TRBV12-4, the J call TRBJ1-1; the match to TRBD1 covers 10 bases. CDR3 length equals 12 residues. CDR3 loop: CASSGDRGVASF. The CDR3 DNA follows: TGTGCCAGCAGTGGGGACAGGGGTGTGGCTTCCTTT.

This clonotype was observed at least ten times. The genes are TRBV2 and TRBJ1-4, with 7 positions matching TRBD1. J lost 7 bases, V lost 4 bases, and 3 bases had no gene match. The germline gives CDR1 SNHLY, CDR2 FYNNEI. CDR3 length equals 13 residues. The CDR3 DNA is TGTGCCAGCAGTGCGGGACAGCGTGAAAAACTGTTTTTT. Amino acids: CASSAGQREKLFF. Drawing the rest from reference TRBV2 and TRBJ1-4, the complete variable domain is EPEVTQTPSHQVTQMGQEVILRCVPISNHLYFYWYRQILGQKVEFLVSFYNNEISEKSEIFDDQFSVERPDGSNFTLKIRSTKLEDSAMYFCASSAGQREKLFFGSGTQLSVL.

The gene calls are TRBV7-3 and TRBJ1-6; a possible D gene is TRBD1 (6 bases). The V gene lost 2 bases and the J gene lost 11 bases, with 16 bases spanning the gap. The CDR3 is 15 residues long. The germline CDR1 and CDR2 sequences are SGHTA and FQGTGA. CDR3 loop: CASSLGGQDSPPLHF. DNA for the CDR3: TGTGCCAGCAGCTTAGGGGGACAAGACTCCCCACCCCTCCACTTT. The variable domain in full, with the rest retrieved from reference TRBV7-3 and TRBJ1-6, is GAGVSQTPSNKVTEKGKYVELRCDPISGHTALYWYRQSLGQGPEFLIYFQGTGAADDSGLPNDRFFAVRPEGSVSTLKIQRTERGDSAVYLCASSLGGQDSPPLHFGNGTRLTVT.

The chain combines TRBV7-9 with TRBJ2-4, with a tentative D call TRBD1 (6 bases). From germline, CDR1 is SEHNR and CDR2 FQNEAQ (reference sequence). The CDR3 has 16 residues. V was shortened by 2 bases and J by 0 bases, with 11 bases between the two germline ends. The CDR3 bases are TGTGCCAGCAGCTTACCGACAGGTTTAGCCAAAAACATTCAGTACTTC. It encodes CASSLPTGLAKNIQYF.